This is a list of T cell receptor beta chains from one sample in a study of blood T cell repertoires in COVID-19. Here immunoSEQ multiplex PCR was the method, and the copy in TCRdb shows in-frame clones only, minus some. The table shows about 220,000 clones, with about four fifths occurring only once. Sequencing was carried out using PBMCs or T cells enriched from blood (not recorded which). The receptors stem from an older woman who had recovered from COVID-19. Both conserved end residues are part of each CDR3. The order of the fields is V gene, clone size, J gene, D gene, CDR3 protein, CDR3 DNA. D genes are given only for firm matches. Some rows mark clone size as missing; the rest say once, few, many or name a class of expanded clone.

V: TRBV7-2
size: NA
J: TRBJ1-5
D: NA
CDR3: CASSLVGTPGGNQPQHF
DNA: TGTGCCAGCAGCTTAGTGGGCACCCCGGGAGGTAATCAGCCCCAGCATTTT

V: TRBV6-5
size: NA
J: TRBJ1-6
D: NA
CDR3: CASSYGGEGRSPLHF
DNA: TGTGCCAGCAGTTACGGCGGGGAGGGGCGATCACCCCTCCACTTT

V: TRBV7-9
size: NA
J: TRBJ2-2
D: TRBD2
CDR3: CASSSAGTSGTGELFF
DNA: TGTGCCAGCAGCAGCGCCGGGACTAGCGGGACCGGGGAGCTGTTTTTT

V: TRBV18
size: once
J: TRBJ1-4
D: NA
CDR3: CASSPVSGNEKLFF
DNA: TGTGCCAGCTCACCTGTCTCGGGAAATGAAAAACTGTTTTTT

V: TRBV25-1
size: NA
J: TRBJ2-1
D: TRBD1
CDR3: CASSEASGGYNEQFF
DNA: TGTGCCAGCAGTGAAGCGTCAGGGGGTTACAATGAGCAGTTCTTC

V: TRBV29-1
size: NA
J: TRBJ2-2
D: NA
CDR3: CSVEKSGTGELFF
DNA: TGCAGCGTTGAAAAATCAGGTACCGGGGAGCTGTTTTTT

V: TRBV27
size: few
J: TRBJ2-4
D: NA
CDR3: CASQDRAKNIQYF
DNA: TGTGCCAGCCAAGACAGGGCCAAAAACATTCAGTACTTC

V: TRBV2
size: NA
J: TRBJ2-5
D: TRBD2
CDR3: CASSRGVETQYF
DNA: TGTGCCAGCAGCCGGGGGGTAGAAACCCAGTACTTC

V: TRBV14
size: NA
J: TRBJ2-2
D: NA
CDR3: CASSPTAGELFF
DNA: TGTGCCAGCAGCCCTACCGCCGGGGAGCTGTTTTTT

V: TRBV7-9
size: NA
J: TRBJ1-1
D: TRBD1
CDR3: CASSSLGQGARDTEAFF
DNA: TGTGCCAGCAGCTCCCTAGGACAGGGGGCACGGGACACTGAAGCTTTCTTT

V: TRBV5-1
size: NA
J: TRBJ2-1
D: NA
CDR3: CASSRGDSSTPNEQFF
DNA: TGCGCCAGCAGCAGGGGGGACAGCTCAACGCCCAATGAGCAGTTCTTC

V: TRBV19
size: NA
J: TRBJ1-2
D: NA
CDR3: CASRYRAHGYTF
DNA: TGTGCCAGTAGATACAGGGCCCATGGCTACACCTTC

V: TRBV9
size: NA
J: TRBJ2-3
D: NA
CDR3: CASSVKGNPDTQYF
DNA: TGTGCCAGCAGCGTAAAGGGGAACCCAGATACGCAGTATTTT

V: TRBV19
size: few
J: TRBJ2-6
D: TRBD1
CDR3: CASSKGRGLSGANVLTF
DNA: TGTGCCAGTAGTAAAGGCAGGGGGCTCTCTGGGGCCAACGTCCTGACTTTC

V: TRBV10-3
size: NA
J: TRBJ2-1
D: NA
CDR3: CAISEQTLSSYNEQFF
DNA: TGTGCCATCAGTGAACAGACACTTAGCTCCTACAATGAGCAGTTCTTC

V: TRBV12-3/TRBV12-4
size: NA
J: TRBJ1-5
D: NA
CDR3: CASSSQGFQPQHF
DNA: TGTGCCAGCAGTTCCCAGGGTTTTCAGCCCCAGCATTTT

V: TRBV3-1/TRBV3-2
size: few
J: TRBJ1-2
D: NA
CDR3: CASSSAGWVSSGYTF
DNA: TGTGCCAGCAGCTCAGCGGGATGGGTCTCCTCTGGCTACACCTTC

V: TRBV19
size: once
J: TRBJ1-2
D: TRBD1
CDR3: CASSRRGRDGYTF
DNA: TGTGCCAGTAGTCGGAGGGGGCGAGATGGCTACACCTTC